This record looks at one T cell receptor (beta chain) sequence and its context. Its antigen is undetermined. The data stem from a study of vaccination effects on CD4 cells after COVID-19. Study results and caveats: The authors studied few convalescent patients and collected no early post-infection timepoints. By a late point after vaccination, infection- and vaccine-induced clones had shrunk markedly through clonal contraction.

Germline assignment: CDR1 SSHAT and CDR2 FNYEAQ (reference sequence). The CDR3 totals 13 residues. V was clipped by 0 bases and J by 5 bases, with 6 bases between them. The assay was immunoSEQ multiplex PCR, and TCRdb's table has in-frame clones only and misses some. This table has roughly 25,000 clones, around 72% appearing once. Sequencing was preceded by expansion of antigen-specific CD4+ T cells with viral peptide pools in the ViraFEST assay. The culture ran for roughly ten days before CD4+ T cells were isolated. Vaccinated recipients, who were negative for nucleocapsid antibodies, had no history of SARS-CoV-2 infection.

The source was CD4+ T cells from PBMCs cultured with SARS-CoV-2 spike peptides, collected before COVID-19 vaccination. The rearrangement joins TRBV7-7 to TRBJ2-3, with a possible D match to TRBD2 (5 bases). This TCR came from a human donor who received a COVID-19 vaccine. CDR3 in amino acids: CASSLARGDTQYF. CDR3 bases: TGTGCCAGCAGCTTAGCACGGGGAGATACGCAGTATTTT.